The 22 T cell receptor beta chains below come from one sample, sequenced in a study of neurological immune-mediated disorders. One entry per CDR3 protein results from TCRdb running MiXCR on the 5' RACE reads. This table has under 75,000 distinct CDR3 sequences, more than 4.5% appearing once. Sequenced sample: PBMCs. Receptor source: a human donor with multiple sclerosis. The donor label of this sample is uncertain.

This clonotype has ten or more counts. The rearrangement uses TRBV5-1 and TRBJ2-3; TRBD2 aligns across 12 bases. The J segment lost 0 bases and the V segment lost 6 bases, leaving 5 bases of the junction unmatched. Germline CDR1 SGHRS, CDR2 YFSETQ. The CDR3 runs 16 residues. The CDR3, as DNA: TGCGCCAGCACCAGGACTAGCGGGGCTAGCACAGATACGCAGTATTTT. It is translated as CASTRTSGASTDTQYF.

In its sample, this clonotype was seen many times. This sequence joins TRBV12-3 or TRBV12-4 and TRBJ2-3; the match to TRBD2 covers 14 bases. This CDR3 contains 17 residues. V was pared by 9 bases and J by 2 bases, with 10 bases of the junction left unmatched. CDR3 loop: CARKGLAGAPPTDTQYF. In DNA, the CDR3 is TGTGCCAGAAAGGGACTAGCGGGGGCCCCACCCACAGATACGCAGTATTTT.

The DNA for the CDR3 is TGCAGCGTTGAAGGGACAGGGGTTTACAATGAGCAGTTCTTC. It yields the protein CSVEGTGVYNEQFF. This chain links TRBV29-1 with TRBJ2-1; TRBD1 matches 9 bases. J lost 4 bases, V lost 1 base, and 2 bases had no gene match. The CDR3 length is 14 residues. Germline CDR1 is SQVTM and CDR2 is ANQGSEA.

This clonotype was recorded many times. V gene TRBV5-1 combines with J gene TRBJ2-1; weak D call: TRBD1 (6 bases). The CDR3 consists of 16 residues. Germline CDR1 is SGHRS and CDR2 is YFSETQ. Between the trimmed V and J ends, which lost 4 bases and 0 bases, there was a span of 14 bases. The CDR3 here is CASSPLTGPSYNEQFF. CDR3 DNA sequence: TGCGCCAGCAGCCCACTTACAGGGCCCTCCTACAATGAGCAGTTCTTC. The full variable domain, in which reference TRBV5-1 and TRBJ2-1 provide the parts outside the CDR3, is KAGVTQTPRYLIKTRGQQVTLSCSPISGHRSVSWYQQTPGQGLQFLFEYFSETQRNKGNFPGRFSGRQFSNSRSEMNVSTLELGDSALYLCASSPLTGPSYNEQFFGPGTRLTVL.

The table lists this clonotype with many counts. The rearrangement joins TRBV4-2 to TRBJ1-5; 7 positions agree with TRBD1. The CDR3 extends over 12 amino acids. Germline V gene data show CDR1 as LGHNA and CDR2 as YNFKEQ. The V segment lost 2 bases and the J segment 9 bases; nucleotides outside the gene matches: 1. CDR3 protein: CASSQNRGPQHF. CDR3 in DNA: TGTGCCAGCAGCCAAAACAGGGGGCCCCAGCATTTT.

This clonotype was counted ten times or more. V and J are TRBV20-1 and TRBJ2-4; D remains unclear. V was cut by 3 bases and J by 0 bases, with 18 bases left in between. The CDR3 covers 17 residues. Germline V gene sequence: CDR1 DFQATT, CDR2 SNEGSKA (reference sequence). The CDR3 sequence: CSARPISTRGAKNIQYF. CDR3 coding DNA: TGCAGTGCTAGGCCCATCAGCACCAGAGGAGCCAAAAACATTCAGTACTTC.

CDR3 in DNA: TGCGCCAGCAGCTCAACCCCGACAGGGGGAAGAGAGACCCAGTACTTC. This codes for CASSSTPTGGRETQYF. This chain uses TRBV5-1 with TRBJ2-5; 9 nucleotides align to TRBD1. Germline-derived CDR1 and CDR2 are SGHRS and YFSETQ. With V trimmed by 3 bases and J by 4 bases, 10 bases remained unmatched. This CDR3 comprises 16 residues. Based on the CDR3 plus reference TRBV5-1 and TRBJ2-5, the full variable domain is KAGVTQTPRYLIKTRGQQVTLSCSPISGHRSVSWYQQTPGQGLQFLFEYFSETQRNKGNFPGRFSGRQFSNSRSEMNVSTLELGDSALYLCASSSTPTGGRETQYFGPGTRLLVL.

This clonotype appeared many times. The J gene is TRBJ2-1, the V gene TRBV5-5, with D hard to call. The CDR3 has 14 amino acids. The ends were cut back, 2 bases at V and 7 bases at J, with 13 bases in the middle. The germline V gene encodes CDR1 SGHKS and CDR2 YYEKEE (reference sequence). The CDR3 region is CASSLTILGNEQFF. The CDR3 nucleotides read TGTGCCAGCAGCTTAACTATCCTGGGAAATGAGCAGTTCTTC.

In this sample, this clonotype turned up many times. This chain's CDR3 is CSAQTSGSSYNEQFF. CDR3 sequence (DNA): TGCAGTGCCCAGACTAGCGGCAGCTCCTACAATGAGCAGTTCTTC. The chain combines TRBV20-1 with TRBJ2-1; 9 bases agree with TRBD2. This CDR3 contains 15 residues. The V segment lost 6 bases and the J segment 0 bases; nucleotides outside the gene matches: 6. Germline assignment: CDR1 DFQATT and CDR2 SNEGSKA (reference sequence).

This clonotype was found many times. The CDR3 DNA reads TGTGCCAGCAGCAATTTAGGTCCGGACGCTAACTATGGCTACACCTTC. Translating it yields CASSNLGPDANYGYTF. The chain recombines TRBV21-1 with TRBJ1-2. TRBV21-1 is an annotated pseudogene. This CDR3 contains 16 residues.

This clonotype was found many times. This chain connects TRBV5-4 to TRBJ2-5, with D perhaps matching TRBD1 (5 bases). The CDR3 has 14 amino acids. V was trimmed by 0 bases and J by 2 bases, leaving 8 bases between them. Germline CDR1 and CDR2: SGHNT and YYREEE (reference sequence). The CDR3 loop is CASSLEGDQETQYF. CDR3 nucleotides: TGTGCCAGCAGCTTGGAAGGGGATCAAGAGACCCAGTACTTC.

This clonotype was observed many times. The rearrangement joins TRBV5-1 to TRBJ1-2; a possible D gene is TRBD1 (6 bases). Germline loops: CDR1 SGHRS, CDR2 YFSETQ. V lost 3 bases and J 6 bases, leaving 12 bases between the germline ends. The length of the CDR3 is 13 residues. In DNA form, the CDR3 reads TGCGCCAGCAGCTCGACAGGTGCTGATGGCTACACCTTC. Translating gives CASSSTGADGYTF.

This clonotype was recorded many times. The rearrangement joins TRBV7-3 to TRBJ2-2; D gene unclear. This CDR3 has 13 residues. V shed 6 bases and J shed 6 bases, with 11 bases lying between them. Germline values: CDR1 SGHTA, CDR2 FQGTGA. CDR3 nucleotides: TGTGCCAGCAGGTTACCTACGGCCGGGGAGCTGTTTTTT. Translated, it gives CASRLPTAGELFF.

This clonotype was picked up many times. The junction departs from germline at one end; a sequencing error may be responsible. V and J are TRBV20-1 and TRBJ1-2; 11 nucleotides line up with TRBD1. CDR3 size: 13 residues. The V gene's germline CDR1 is DFQATT and CDR2 SNEGSKA (reference sequence). The CDR3 DNA is TGCAGTGCTGAGTCCCAGGACAGGGGGCAAAGGGCCTTC. Amino acid sequence: CSAESQDRGQRAF.

This clonotype came up many times. The chain couples TRBV5-1 to TRBJ1-2; no definite D call. The CDR3 covers 16 residues. The germline CDR1 and CDR2 sequences are SGHRS and YFSETQ. The V end was cut by 0 bases, the J end by 4 bases, with 16 bases between. CDR3 DNA: TGCGCCAGCAGCTTGGAACTAGCTTTCGGTCGCTATGGCTACACCTTC. Amino acid sequence: CASSLELAFGRYGYTF.

In its sample, this clonotype was seen many times. The chain has TRBV5-5 and TRBJ1-4, with D maybe TRBD1 (5 bases). CDR3 size: 15 residues. V gave up 4 bases and J gave up 6 bases, with 16 bases separating them. Germline CDR1 is SGHKS and CDR2 is YYEKEE (reference sequence). The CDR3 sequence is CASSQGTLQDEKLFF. CDR3 DNA: TGTGCCAGCAGCCAAGGGACCCTCCAGGATGAAAAACTGTTTTTT.

This clonotype occurred many times. The CDR3 loop is CAISQGVGDTQYF. The CDR3 DNA sequence: TGTGCCATCTCCCAAGGGGTCGGAGATACGCAGTATTTT. This sequence joins TRBV10-3 and TRBJ2-3; TRBD1 might be the D (5 bases). V was trimmed by 8 bases and J by 5 bases, leaving 14 bases between them. Germline V gene data show CDR1 as ENHRY and CDR2 as SYGVKD. This CDR3 comprises 13 residues.

This clonotype came up many times. The genes are TRBV19 and TRBJ1-2; D perhaps matches TRBD1 (5 bases). Per germline, CDR1 LNHDA and CDR2 SQIVND (reference sequence). V lost 6 bases to trimming and J lost 5 bases, with 10 bases between them. The CDR3 is made up of 12 amino acids. The CDR3 region has the DNA TGTGCCAGTAGCGATCAGGGTTATGGCTACACCTTC. This translates into CASSDQGYGYTF. Based on the CDR3 plus reference TRBV19 and TRBJ1-2, the full variable domain is DGGITQSPKYLFRKEGQNVTLSCEQNLNHDAMYWYRQDPGQGLRLIYYSQIVNDFQKGDIAEGYSVSREKKESFPLTVTSAQKNPTAFYLCASSDQGYGYTFGSGTRLTVV.

This clonotype was detected ten times or more. The rearrangement uses TRBV5-1 and TRBJ1-5, with no clear D. This CDR3 is built from 15 residues. The ends were cut back, 0 bases at V and 4 bases at J, with 11 bases in the middle. The germline gives CDR1 SGHRS, CDR2 YFSETQ. CDR3 nucleotide sequence: TGCGCCAGCAGCTTGGACGCCTTGGGAAATCAGCCCCAGCATTTT. Residues: CASSLDALGNQPQHF.

In its sample, this clonotype was seen many times. The chain joins TRBV10-3 to TRBJ1-5; D is unresolved. Germline CDR1 reads ENHRY; CDR2 reads SYGVKD. V lost 7 bases, J lost 0 bases, and 10 bases lay in between. The CDR3 has 14 amino acids. The DNA for the CDR3 is TGTGCCATCAACCCAGGAGATAGCAATCAGCCCCAGCATTTT. Encoded protein: CAINPGDSNQPQHF.

This clonotype was found many times. The chain joins TRBV5-5 to TRBJ2-3; D may match TRBD1 or TRBD2 (5 bases each). The CDR3 has 20 residues. Looked up from germline, CDR1 is SGHKS and CDR2 is YYEKEE (reference sequence). The ends were cut back, 0 bases at V and 0 bases at J, with 23 bases in the middle. CDR3 sequence (DNA): TGTGCCAGCAGCTTGGGTTTACGGGGACCACTCTGGGGTAGCACAGATACGCAGTATTTT. Amino acids: CASSLGLRGPLWGSTDTQYF.

This clonotype was recorded many times. This chain joins TRBV5-1 and TRBJ1-5, with a possible D match to TRBD1 (5 bases). Germline assignment: CDR1 SGHRS and CDR2 YFSETQ. V shed 3 bases and J shed 2 bases, with 9 bases lying between them. This CDR3 comprises 14 residues. CDR3 region: CASSSGPGNQPQHF. The DNA for the CDR3 is TGCGCCAGCAGCTCAGGGCCAGGCAATCAGCCCCAGCATTTT.